One sample yielded the 31 T cell receptor beta chains listed below, sequenced in a study of a mutant IDH1 vaccine in newly diagnosed glioma (dated by TCRdb to the early 2020s). Read against the paper, the sample's time point label means: week 23, last vaccination. A 20-mer mutant IDH1 peptide at 300 micrograms in Montanide made up each vaccine dose, which was injected subcutaneously together with topical imiquimod. These receptors lack a known antigen. Preparation of the library involved the immunoSEQ multiplex PCR assay. TCRdb took this table from immuneACCESS and kept in-frame rearrangements with V and J called. Such tables lack part of the clones; where checked against another copy, unresolved V genes explain under half of the gap, and the rest is unexplained. The sample records about 20,000 clones, about four fifths of which are singletons. Roughly 13% of the sample belongs to the ten largest clones.

The specimen comprised PBMCs, sampled from a glioma patient whose treatment included an IDH1 peptide vaccine. These receptor sequences come from a man younger than 45 with glioma.

V gene TRBV7-6 combines with J gene TRBJ2-3; D uncertain. CDR3 size: 14 residues. Germline V gene sequence: CDR1 SGHVS, CDR2 FNYEAQ. V lost 1 base and J 1 base, leaving 6 bases between the germline ends. CDR3 in amino acids: CASSLGLGTDTQYF. DNA for the CDR3: TGTGCCAGCAGCTTAGGGTTAGGCACAGATACGCAGTATTTT.

The V call is TRBV15, the J call TRBJ1-1; a weak D match, TRBD1 (5 bases). Trimming stripped 0 bases from V and 4 bases from J, with 12 bases between. CDR3 length: 15 residues. Looked up from germline, CDR1 is LNHNV and CDR2 is YYDKDF (reference sequence). In nucleotides, the CDR3 is TGTGCCACCAGCAGAGATAGGGCAGGGAGCACTGAAGCTTTCTTT. Encoded protein: CATSRDRAGSTEAFF.

In this sample, this clone turned up a few times. The chain links TRBV25-1 to TRBJ1-5; D remains unclear. Between the trimmed V and J ends, which lost 7 bases and 7 bases, there was a span of 8 bases. The germline V gene has CDR1 MGHDK and CDR2 SYGVNS. The CDR3 contains 11 residues. CDR3 DNA sequence: TGTGCCAGCACCCCGCGACAGCCCCAGCATTTT. Protein sequence: CASTPRQPQHF.

The chain links TRBV10-3 to TRBJ2-2; D is tentatively TRBD1 or TRBD2 (6 bases each). The CDR3 is 17 amino acids. The V end was cut by 11 bases, the J end by 0 bases, with 22 bases between. CDR1 is ENHRY and CDR2 is SYGVKD in the germline V gene. CDR3 region: CAAGRRDKGANTGELFF. CDR3 bases: TGTGCCGCCGGAAGGAGGGACAAGGGGGCGAACACCGGGGAGCTGTTTTTT.

The rearrangement joins TRBV6-5 to TRBJ1-5, with D uncertain. V lost 2 bases to trimming and J lost 3 bases, with 8 bases between them. CDR3 length: 14 residues. Germline CDR1 is MNHEY and CDR2 is SVGAGI. The CDR3: CASSYLGPNQPQHF. CDR3 DNA sequence: TGTGCCAGCAGTTACCTGGGCCCCAATCAGCCCCAGCATTTT.

This clone is a singleton in its sample. V is TRBV5-1 and J is TRBJ2-7, with a possible D match to TRBD1 (6 bases). V was cut by 4 bases and J by 5 bases, with 10 bases left in between. This CDR3 region has 12 residues. Germline CDR1 and CDR2: SGHRS and YFSETQ. In nucleotides, the CDR3 is TGCGCCAGCAGCGCCCCAGGGGACGAGCAGTACTTC. Its protein product is CASSAPGDEQYF.

The CDR3 region has the DNA TGCGCCAGCAGTGAGGACCCTTATCAGCCCCAGCATTTT. As protein: CASSEDPYQPQHF. The chain recombines TRBV10-1 with TRBJ1-5; no clear D gene. This CDR3 comprises 13 residues. Per the germline V gene, CDR1 is WNHNN and CDR2 is SYGVQD (reference sequence). Trimming stripped 2 bases from V and 5 bases from J, with 7 bases between.

The chain recombines TRBV10-3 with TRBJ1-5; TRBD1 is a possible D gene (5 bases). The germline V and J ends were trimmed by 10 bases and 1 base, with 11 bases remaining between them. The CDR3 contains 13 residues. Germline loops: CDR1 ENHRY, CDR2 SYGVKD. The CDR3 DNA follows: TGTGCCACCACCCCAGGGAGCAATCAGCCCCAGCATTTT. Translated, it gives CATTPGSNQPQHF.

This clone was detected only a few times. CDR3 protein: CASSKGQEAGANVLTF. In DNA form, the CDR3 reads TGCGCCAGCAGCAAGGGACAGGAGGCGGGGGCCAACGTCCTGACTTTC. V is TRBV5-1 and J is TRBJ2-6; 8 bases are shared with TRBD1. V shed 4 bases and J 4 bases; nucleotides not matched to a gene: 7. Germline-derived CDR1 and CDR2 are SGHRS and YFSETQ. The CDR3 loop spans 16 amino acids. The entire variable domain, with the rest obtained from reference TRBV5-1 and TRBJ2-6, is as follows: KAGVTQTPRYLIKTRGQQVTLSCSPISGHRSVSWYQQTPGQGLQFLFEYFSETQRNKGNFPGRFSGRQFSNSRSEMNVSTLELGDSALYLCASSKGQEAGANVLTFGAGSRLTVL.

The V and J genes are TRBV9 and TRBJ2-7, with 11 positions matching TRBD2. Germline lookup yields CDR1 SGDLS and CDR2 YYNGEE. The CDR3 totals 15 residues. V was pared by 3 bases and J by 2 bases, with 4 bases of the junction left unmatched. CDR3 sequence reads: CASSGGLAETYEQYF. The CDR3 nucleotides read TGTGCCAGCAGCGGGGGACTAGCGGAGACCTACGAGCAGTACTTC.

V is TRBV29-1 and J is TRBJ1-1; 9 positions match TRBD1. Germline-derived CDR1 and CDR2 are SQVTM and ANQGSEA. After removal of 5 bases from V and 1 base from J, the junction contained 2 bases not matched to a gene. This CDR3 has 13 residues. CDR3 coding DNA: TGCAGCGTTTCGACAGGGGGGAACACTGAAGCTTTCTTT. This encodes CSVSTGGNTEAFF.

The V and J genes are TRBV9 and TRBJ1-2; no firm D call. Trimming left V 0 bases short and J 4 bases short, with 7 bases between. CDR1 and CDR2 (germline): SGDLS, YYNGEE. There are 13 residues in the CDR3. The CDR3 DNA reads as TGTGCCAGCAGCGTAGGAGTTACCTATGGCTACACCTTC. It is translated as CASSVGVTYGYTF. Supplemented by reference TRBV9 and TRBJ1-2, the full variable domain reads DSGVTQTPKHLITATGQRVTLRCSPRSGDLSVYWYQQSLDQGLQFLIQYYNGEERAKGNILERFSAQQFPDLHSELNLSSLELGDSALYFCASSVGVTYGYTFGSGTRLTVV.

The chain carries TRBV27 and TRBJ2-1; D unclear. With 7 bases removed from V and 5 bases from J, the gap between germline ends came to 12 bases. Germline loops: CDR1 MNHEY, CDR2 SMNVEV (reference sequence). The CDR3 consists of 13 residues. CDR3 protein: CASTAGPNNEQFF. DNA for the CDR3: TGTGCCAGCACGGCAGGCCCTAACAATGAGCAGTTCTTC.

The chain carries TRBV25-1 and TRBJ1-1; D may be TRBD1 (5 bases). The germline CDR1 and CDR2 sequences are MGHDK and SYGVNS. V lost 1 base, J lost 10 bases, and 13 bases lay in between. CDR3 size: 13 residues. CDR3 coding DNA: TGTGCCAGCAGTGAATTGTCGGGGAGGGGAGCTTTCTTT. Its protein is CASSELSGRGAFF.

The chain is built from TRBV5-6 and TRBJ1-5; 11 nucleotides align to TRBD1. The V gene's germline CDR1 is SGHDT and CDR2 YYEEEE. The CDR3 covers 17 residues. J lost 0 bases, V lost 2 bases, and 4 bases had no gene match. The CDR3, as DNA: TGTGCCAGCAGCTTCGGACAGGGGGCCCATAGCAATCAGCCCCAGCATTTT. This encodes CASSFGQGAHSNQPQHF.

The chain combines TRBV19 with TRBJ2-2; 7 bases are a match to TRBD1. This CDR3 has 15 amino acids. The germline gives CDR1 LNHDA, CDR2 SQIVND (reference sequence). The junction had 10 bases not matched to a gene; V was cut back by 6 bases and J by 6 bases. In nucleotides, the CDR3 is TGTGCCAGTAGCTTACGATCCGGGACAGCCGGGGAGCTGTTTTTT. Protein: CASSLRSGTAGELFF.

The chain uses TRBV5-1 and TRBJ1-1, with a tentative D call TRBD1 (6 bases). The CDR3 is 16 residues long. The V end lost 4 bases, the J end lost 2 bases, and 18 bases lay between the germline ends. Germline V lookup: CDR1 SGHRS, CDR2 YFSETQ. The CDR3 here is CASSLGAGTKNTEAFF. CDR3 nucleotides: TGCGCCAGCAGCCTGGGGGCAGGGACGAAAAACACTGAAGCTTTCTTT.

This clone was seen only a few times. The rearrangement links TRBV5-6 to TRBJ2-2; TRBD2 matches at 8 bases. Trimming took 7 bases from V and 2 from J; bases not matched to a gene: 4. Germline CDR1 reads SGHDT; CDR2 reads YYEEEE. The CDR3 length is 14 residues. Here the CDR3 DNA reads TGTGCCAGCCATGCGGGGGGAAACACCGGGGAGCTGTTTTTT. This gives the protein CASHAGGNTGELFF.

Details on this clone: Additional DNA sequences in this sample encode the identical CDR3. This sequence joins TRBV7-2 and TRBJ2-2; weak D call: TRBD2 (6 bases). Trimming pared 2 bases from V and 6 bases from J, leaving 10 bases between. This CDR3 is built from 14 residues. The V gene's germline CDR1 is SGHTA and CDR2 FQGNSA. The CDR3 here is CASSLMGGPGELFF. Written as DNA, the CDR3 is TGTGCCAGCAGCTTAATGGGAGGACCCGGGGAGCTGTTTTTT.

This rearrangement joins TRBV5-1 to TRBJ1-1, with 8 bases identical to TRBD1. Germline CDR1 reads SGHRS; CDR2 reads YFSETQ. Trimming removed 0 bases from V and 10 bases from J; junction bases left unmatched: 8. This CDR3 is built from 14 residues. CDR3 nucleotide sequence: TGCGCCAGCAGCTTGGAGACAGGGGCCTTTGGAGCTTTCTTT. Amino acid sequence: CASSLETGAFGAFF.

Turning to this clone: Other DNA sequences of this sample code for an identical CDR3. The V gene is TRBV4-1, the J gene TRBJ2-6; D is unclear. Germline assignment: CDR1 MGHRA and CDR2 YSYEKL. With 1 base removed from V and 6 bases from J, the gap between germline ends came to 13 bases. The CDR3 runs 16 residues. The CDR3 reads CASSQAAALEANVLTF. CDR3 sequence (DNA): TGCGCCAGCAGCCAAGCTGCGGCCCTGGAGGCCAACGTCCTGACTTTC.

This sequence joins TRBV5-1 and TRBJ1-1; 10 positions match TRBD1. V lost 2 bases and J lost 11; bases outside the gene matches: 15. The germline V gene has CDR1 SGHRS and CDR2 YFSETQ. CDR3 length: 16 residues. As DNA, the CDR3 is TGCGCCAGCAGCTTTGGGCAAGGGACAGGGGCGAGGGAGGCTTTCTTT. Amino acids: CASSFGQGTGAREAFF.

The rearrangement uses TRBV27 and TRBJ1-1; D is possibly TRBD1 (6 bases). CDR3 length equals 13 residues. The germline V gene has CDR1 MNHEY and CDR2 SMNVEV (reference sequence). Trimming took off 4 bases at V and 4 bases at J, with 10 bases between the two ends. The CDR3 bases are TGTGCCAGCAGTTACAGGGCCGGCACTGAAGCTTTCTTT. Its protein product is CASSYRAGTEAFF.

J is TRBJ2-1 and V is TRBV29-1; D call uncertain. Germline assignment: CDR1 SQVTM and CDR2 ANQGSEA. Trimming took off 7 bases at V and 4 bases at J, with 14 bases between the two ends. The CDR3 runs 13 residues. Here the CDR3 reads CSALSKQYNEQFF. Here the CDR3 DNA reads TGCAGCGCCCTATCGAAGCAGTACAATGAGCAGTTCTTC.

This clone was counted a single time. The genes are TRBV6-5 and TRBJ2-5; 7 positions agree with TRBD1. Germline trimming cut 6 bases from V and 2 bases from J; bases unmatched to any gene: 9. Germline V CDR1 and CDR2: MNHEY, SVGAGI. The length of the CDR3 is 15 residues. The CDR3 DNA reads TGTGCCAGCAGCCTAGGGGGCCGGAGGCAAGAGACCCAGTACTTC. It translates to CASSLGGRRQETQYF.

The chain couples TRBV5-1 to TRBJ2-2, with 9 bases that match TRBD1. The V segment lost 1 base and the J segment 5 bases; nucleotides outside the gene matches: 9. The CDR3 spans 17 residues. The germline V gene has CDR1 SGHRS and CDR2 YFSETQ. CDR3 loop: CASSLRVGGTGTGELFF. The CDR3 DNA sequence: TGCGCCAGCAGCTTGAGGGTCGGCGGGACAGGGACCGGGGAGCTGTTTTTT.

This clone appeared a single time. The chain recombines TRBV9 with TRBJ1-2; the match to TRBD1 covers 7 bases. This CDR3 is built from 15 residues. The germline V gene has CDR1 SGDLS and CDR2 YYNGEE. The ends lost 3 bases at V and 7 bases at J; junction bases unmatched: 12. The CDR3 region is CASSAGQVDVGGYTF. The CDR3 DNA follows: TGTGCCAGCAGCGCCGGACAGGTGGACGTTGGTGGCTACACCTTC.

This clone occurred a few times. V gene TRBV19 combines with J gene TRBJ1-1, with D perhaps TRBD1 (6 bases). Trimming pared 1 base from V and 4 bases from J, leaving 7 bases between. The CDR3 spans 13 residues. Germline loops: CDR1 LNHDA, CDR2 SQIVND (reference sequence). The CDR3 is CASSIGTATEAFF. CDR3 DNA sequence: TGTGCCAGTAGTATAGGGACAGCCACTGAAGCTTTCTTT.

The gene calls are TRBV19 and TRBJ1-2; TRBD1 aligns across 8 bases. The CDR3 loop spans 14 amino acids. The trim removed 2 bases at V and 5 bases at J, leaving 4 bases unmatched. The germline gives CDR1 LNHDA, CDR2 SQIVND (reference sequence). The CDR3 loop reads CASSIQGAVYGYTF. The CDR3 DNA reads as TGTGCCAGTAGTATACAGGGGGCGGTGTATGGCTACACCTTC.

This clone was found once. This chain links TRBV4-1 with TRBJ2-5, with unresolved D. The germline CDR1 and CDR2 sequences are MGHRA and YSYEKL. The CDR3 spans 13 residues. The V gene lost 0 bases and the J gene lost 5 bases, with 7 bases spanning the gap. The CDR3 sequence: CASSQDIAETQYF. As DNA, the CDR3 is TGCGCCAGCAGCCAAGATATTGCGGAGACCCAGTACTTC.

V usage is TRBV7-8 and J usage is TRBJ2-7; tentative D call: TRBD1 (6 bases). The CDR3 covers 15 residues. Deletions cut 0 bases from V and 3 bases from J, with 12 bases between. Germline V CDR1 and CDR2: SGHVS, FQNEAQ. CDR3 sequence: CASSLARDTNYEQYF. DNA of the CDR3: TGTGCCAGCAGCTTAGCTCGGGACACTAACTACGAGCAGTACTTC.